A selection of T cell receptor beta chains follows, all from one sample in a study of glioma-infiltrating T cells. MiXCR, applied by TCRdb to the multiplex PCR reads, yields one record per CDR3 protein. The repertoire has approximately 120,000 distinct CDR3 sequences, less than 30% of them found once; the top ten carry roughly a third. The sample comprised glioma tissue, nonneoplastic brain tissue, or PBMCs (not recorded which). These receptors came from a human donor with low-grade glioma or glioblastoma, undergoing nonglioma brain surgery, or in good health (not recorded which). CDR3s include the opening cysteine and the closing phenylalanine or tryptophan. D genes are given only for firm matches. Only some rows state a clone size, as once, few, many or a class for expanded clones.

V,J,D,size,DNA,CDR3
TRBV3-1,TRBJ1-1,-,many,TGTGCCAGCAGCCAAGATAGGGAGAACACTGAAGCTTTCTTT,CASSQDRENTEAFF
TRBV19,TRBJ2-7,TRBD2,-,TGTGCCAGTACTCTATCACTAGCGGTCTCCTACGAGCAGTACTTC,CASTLSLAVSYEQYF
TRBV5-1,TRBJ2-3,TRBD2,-,TGCGCCAGCAGCTACTCCGGGACTAGCTTACCAGATACGCAGTATTTT,CASSYSGTSLPDTQYF
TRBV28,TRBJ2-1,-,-,TGTGCCAGCAGTTTACCGCGACAGGGGCCACTAGCGGACTCCTACAATGAGCAGTTCTTC,CASSLPRQGPLADSYNEQFF
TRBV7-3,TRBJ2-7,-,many,TGTGCCAGCAGCTTAATCTGGGAGCAGTACTTC,CASSLIWEQYF
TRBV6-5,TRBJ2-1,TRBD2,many,TGTGCCAGCAGTTACTCAAGCGGGAGTAACAATGAGCAGTTCTTC,CASSYSSGSNNEQFF
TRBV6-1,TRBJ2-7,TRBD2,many,TGTGCCAGCACCAGCGGGGGGAGCGCCTACGAGCAGTACTTC,CASTSGGSAYEQYF
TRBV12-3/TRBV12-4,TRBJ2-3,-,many,TGTGCCAGCAGTTTTATAACGGGGCCAGATACGCAGTATTTT,CASSFITGPDTQYF
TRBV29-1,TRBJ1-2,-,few,TGCAGCGTTGATGGCTACACCTTC,CSVDGYTF
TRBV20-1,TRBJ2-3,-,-,TGCAGTACGGGGGTGAGCGGCAGCAAAGATACGCAGTATTTT,CSTGVSGSKDTQYF
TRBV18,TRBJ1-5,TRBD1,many,TGTGCCAGCTCACCTCAGGGGGCGAGTGGCAATCAGCCCCAGCATTTT,CASSPQGASGNQPQHF
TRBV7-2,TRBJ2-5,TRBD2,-,TGTGCCAGCAGCTCCCGGGGGGGCGGTCAGACCCAGTACTTC,CASSSRGGGQTQYF
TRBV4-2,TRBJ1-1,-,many,TGTGCCAGCAGCCCATCCTTATCCGAGTACACTGAAGCTTTCTTT,CASSPSLSEYTEAFF
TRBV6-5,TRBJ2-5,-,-,TGTGCCAGCAGTTACGTTAGCAGGGCCACACAAGAGACCCAGTACTTC,CASSYVSRATQETQYF
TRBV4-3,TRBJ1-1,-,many,TGCGCCAGCAGCCAAGCAATAGCCGTAGATGAAGCTTTCTTT,CASSQAIAVDEAFF
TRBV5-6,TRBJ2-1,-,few,TGTGCCAGCAGCTTGGTTCCAGGGACCTACAATGAGCAGTTCTTC,CASSLVPGTYNEQFF
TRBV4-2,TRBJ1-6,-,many,TGTGCCAGCAGCCAAGTCGGGTCACCCCTCCACTTT,CASSQVGSPLHF
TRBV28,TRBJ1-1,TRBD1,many,TGTTGGGTTATGCCCCGTTCGGCAGGGGGCCGAGCTTTCTTT,CWVMPRSAGGRAFF
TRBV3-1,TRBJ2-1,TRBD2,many,TGTGCCAGCAGCCACCCCACTAGCGGGAGTGGATATGAGCAGTTCTTC,CASSHPTSGSGYEQFF
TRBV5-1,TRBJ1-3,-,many,TGCGCCAGCAGTTCGGGACACGGCTTCTCTGGAAACACCATATATTTT,CASSSGHGFSGNTIYF
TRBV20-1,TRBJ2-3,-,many,TGCAGTGCTTCCCTGCGAATAGCGGATACGCAGTATTTT,CSASLRIADTQYF
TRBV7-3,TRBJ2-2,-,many,TGTGCCAGCAGCTTAAACCGGGGCACCGGGGAGCTGTTTTTT,CASSLNRGTGELFF
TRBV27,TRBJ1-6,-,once,TGTGCCAGCAGTTTGACTCGGGAGAATAATTCACACCTCCACTTT,CASSLTRENNSHLHF
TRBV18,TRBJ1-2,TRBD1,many,TGTGCCAGCTCACCCTCGACAGGGGGGCATGGCTACACCTTC,CASSPSTGGHGYTF
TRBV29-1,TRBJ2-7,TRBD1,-,TGCAGCGTACTCGGGACAGGGAACGACGAGCAGTACTTC,CSVLGTGNDEQYF
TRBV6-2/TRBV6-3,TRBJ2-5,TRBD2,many,TGTGCCAGCAGCGAGGATAGCGGGGGGGAATCAGAGACCCAGTACTTC,CASSEDSGGESETQYF
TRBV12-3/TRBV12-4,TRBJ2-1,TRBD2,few,TGTGCCAGCAGTCCCCCCGGGACTAGCGGGGGGAGGAATGAGCAGTTCTTC,CASSPPGTSGGRNEQFF
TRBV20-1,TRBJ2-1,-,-,TGCAGTGCTAGGGAGGTTTGGTATAAGCAGTTCTTC,CSAREVWYKQFF
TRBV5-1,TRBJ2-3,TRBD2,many,TGCGCCAGCAGCTTGGAACTAGCGGCCACAGATACGCAGTATTTT,CASSLELAATDTQYF
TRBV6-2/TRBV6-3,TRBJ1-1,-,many,TGTGCCAGCAGTTACGTATCCAGGGTAGGCACTGAAGCTTTCTTT,CASSYVSRVGTEAFF
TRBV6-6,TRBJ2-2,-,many,TGTGCCAGCAGTTACAAGGGGCCGAACACCGGGGAGCTGTTTTTT,CASSYKGPNTGELFF
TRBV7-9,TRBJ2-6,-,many,TGTGCCAGCAGCTTAGCCCGTCTAGCTTCTGGGGCCAACGTCCTGACTTTC,CASSLARLASGANVLTF
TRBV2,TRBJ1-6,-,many,TGTGCCAGCATTATCCGGGACCTGCAGTCACCCCTCCACTTT,CASIIRDLQSPLHF
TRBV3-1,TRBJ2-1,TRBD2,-,TGTGTTAGCAGCCCCCGGGGGGTACTAGCGGGAGAGTTAGCTGAGCAGTTCTTC,CVSSPRGVLAGELAEQFF
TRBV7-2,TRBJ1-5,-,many,TGTGCCAGCAGCTTAGTCCGTTATCAGCCCCAGCATTTT,CASSLVRYQPQHF
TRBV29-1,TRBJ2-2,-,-,TGCAGCGTTACTAGTTTCGCCGGGGAGCTGTTTTTT,CSVTSFAGELFF
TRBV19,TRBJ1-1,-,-,TGTGCCAGTACCCTCAGTAGCATGAACACTGAAGCTTTCTTT,CASTLSSMNTEAFF
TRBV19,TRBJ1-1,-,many,TGTGCCAGTAGTATGGAACATCTGAACACTGAAGCTTTCTTT,CASSMEHLNTEAFF
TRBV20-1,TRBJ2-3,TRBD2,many,TGCAGTGCTAGCGGGAGGGCCGTCCATACGCAGTATTTT,CSASGRAVHTQYF
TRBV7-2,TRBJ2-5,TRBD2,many,TGTGCCAGCAGCCCCGGACTAGCGAGTCACCAAGAGACCCAGTACTTC,CASSPGLASHQETQYF
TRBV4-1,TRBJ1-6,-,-,TGCGCCAGCAGCCAGTCGGGACATGGGGGCCATTCACCCCTCCACTTT,CASSQSGHGGHSPLHF
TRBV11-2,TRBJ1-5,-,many,TGTGCCAGCAGCTTAGATCAACATAGCAATCAGCCCCAGCATTTT,CASSLDQHSNQPQHF
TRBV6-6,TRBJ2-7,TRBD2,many,TGTGCCAGCAGTTACGGGCCAGCGGGGGGCGAGCAGTACTTC,CASSYGPAGGEQYF
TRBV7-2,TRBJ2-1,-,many,TGTGCCAGCAGCTTAGTCAGCGACAATGAGCAGTTCTTC,CASSLVSDNEQFF
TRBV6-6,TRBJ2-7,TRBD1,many,TGTGCCAGCAGTTACAGAGGACAGGGCTACGAGCAGTACTTC,CASSYRGQGYEQYF
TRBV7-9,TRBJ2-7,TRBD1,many,TGTGCCAGCAGCTCGGACAGGGAATTCCCCTACGAGCAGTACTTC,CASSSDREFPYEQYF
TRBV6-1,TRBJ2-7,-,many,TGTGCCAGCAGAGCCCCGGACGTATCCTACGAGCAGTACTTC,CASRAPDVSYEQYF
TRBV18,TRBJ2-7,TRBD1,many,TGTGCCAGCTCACCAACAGGGGGGTACTACGAGCAGTACTTC,CASSPTGGYYEQYF
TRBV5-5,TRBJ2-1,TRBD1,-,TGTGCCAGCAGCTTGGAGGGGACAGGGGGCTCTGAGCAGTTCTTC,CASSLEGTGGSEQFF
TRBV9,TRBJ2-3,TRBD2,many,TGTGCCAGCCAGCTTCGGGGGGGAACAGATACGCAGTATTTT,CASQLRGGTDTQYF
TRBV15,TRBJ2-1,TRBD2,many,TGTGCCACCAGCAGAGATCCTGGGAGGGACAATGAGCAGTTCTTC,CATSRDPGRDNEQFF
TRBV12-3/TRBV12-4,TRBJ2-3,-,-,TGTGCCAGCAGTTCAAGGGGCCTTATCACAGATACGCAGTATTTT,CASSSRGLITDTQYF
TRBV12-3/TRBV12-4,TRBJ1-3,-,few,TGTGCCAGCACCCCACGTTCTGGAAACACCATATATTTT,CASTPRSGNTIYF
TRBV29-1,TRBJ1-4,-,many,TGCAGCGTTGAAGACCGGGCTAATAATGAAAAACTGTTTTTT,CSVEDRANNEKLFF
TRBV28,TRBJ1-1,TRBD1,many,TGTGCCAGCAACCCCGGGACAGGAAGGGCCTTGGGCACTGAAGCTTTCTTT,CASNPGTGRALGTEAFF
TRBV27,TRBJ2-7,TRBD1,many,TGTGCCAGCAGTATCAAATCAGGGGGCTACGAGCAGTACTTC,CASSIKSGGYEQYF
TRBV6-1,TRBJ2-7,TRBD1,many,TGTGCCAGCAGTTCTCTCCGGGACAGGGCCGAGCAGTACTTC,CASSSLRDRAEQYF
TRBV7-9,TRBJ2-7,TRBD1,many,TGTGCCAGCAGCGCCTCGGACAGGAAGGAGCAGTACTTC,CASSASDRKEQYF